The present T cell receptor (beta chain) was sequenced within a study of blood T cell repertoires in COVID-19. Profiling relied on immunoSEQ multiplex PCR, and the TCRdb table lists in-frame clones only, not all of them. In the table there are a few hundred thousand clones, approximately 84% of which are singletons. V was cut by 5 bases and J by 0 bases, with 7 bases left in between. The germline gives CDR1 SGHRS, CDR2 YFSETQ. The CDR3 consists of 13 residues. The chain links TRBV5-1 to TRBJ2-3; D gene ambiguous. The sequencing sample was made of PBMCs or T cells enriched from blood (not recorded which). The receptor was derived from a woman between 18 and 29 years old who had recovered from COVID-19. For the CDR3, the DNA is TGCGCCAGCAGTTCAGGAAGCACAGATACGCAGTATTTT. Protein sequence: CASSSGSTDTQYF.